This T cell receptor (beta chain) was recovered during a study of CD8 T cells in Susac syndrome. With V trimmed by 0 bases and J by 9 bases, 5 bases remained unmatched. This CDR3 is built from 14 residues. Sequencing of TCR beta covered CD8+ and CD4+ T cells obtained from blood. Negative isolation yielded CD4+ and CD8+ T cells, and FACS enriched TEMRA cells. The RNA, roughly 0.45 to 1 ug, was put through reverse transcription using random hexamers. By means of immunoSEQ multiplex PCR, TCR beta CDR3 spanning 54 Vbeta and 13 Jbeta underwent amplification. TCRdb itself ran the immunoSEQ multiplex PCR reads through MiXCR, one entry per CDR3 protein. The sample lists about 200,000 distinct CDR3 sequences; roughly 96% were seen once.

The sample taken for sequencing was CD4+ T cells from PBMCs. The chain recombines TRBV12-3 or TRBV12-4 with TRBJ2-1, with TRBD1 matching over 7 bases. The sequence was collected from a human donor with multiple sclerosis. This CDR3 reads CASSLAQQGTEQFF. The DNA of the CDR3 is TGTGCCAGCAGTTTAGCACAACAGGGGACTGAGCAGTTCTTC.